The rows below give T cell receptor beta chains drawn from one sample of a study of T-cell memory formation after mild COVID-19. TCRdb recomputed calls from the 5' RACE reads with MiXCR, one row per CDR3 protein. Seen here are 65,000 to 90,000 distinct CDR3 sequences, approximately 15% observed once, and the top ten hold 30% to 35%. The specimen was PBMCs or a T cell subset sorted from them (not recorded which). Source of these receptors: an adult woman who had mild COVID-19 (a few samples of this study predate the infection). Cell type and time point are not known. Each CDR3 is given with its conserved first and last residue. The D gene is left open where the match is weak. Clone sizes are given selectively: once, few, many, or a class where the clone is expanded.

d_call: TRBD2; clone_size: many; v_call: TRBV4-3; j_call: TRBJ2-1; cdr3_aa: CASSSPGLGNEQFF; cdr3_nt: TGCGCCAGCAGCTCTCCGGGACTAGGGAATGAGCAGTTCTTC
d_call: NA; clone_size: NA; v_call: TRBV3-1; j_call: TRBJ1-5; cdr3_aa: CASSQGHGQPQHF; cdr3_nt: TGTGCCAGCAGCCAAGGGCACGGGCAGCCCCAGCATTTT
d_call: NA; clone_size: many; v_call: TRBV27; j_call: TRBJ2-7; cdr3_aa: CASQGPTSPYEQYF; cdr3_nt: TGTGCCAGCCAGGGCCCGACAAGCCCCTACGAGCAGTACTTC
d_call: NA; clone_size: few; v_call: TRBV7-9; j_call: TRBJ2-7; cdr3_aa: CASSTRQYEQYF; cdr3_nt: TGTGCCAGCAGCACGAGGCAATACGAGCAGTACTTC
d_call: NA; clone_size: few; v_call: TRBV7-9; j_call: TRBJ2-1; cdr3_aa: CASSTLGNLYNEQFF; cdr3_nt: TGTGCCAGCAGCACCCTGGGGAACCTCTACAATGAGCAGTTCTTC
d_call: NA; clone_size: few; v_call: TRBV5-1; j_call: TRBJ1-5; cdr3_aa: CASSLQGSGYGNQPQHF; cdr3_nt: TGCGCCAGCAGCTTGCAGGGGTCGGGTTATGGCAATCAGCCCCAGCATTTT
d_call: NA; clone_size: NA; v_call: TRBV12-3/TRBV12-4; j_call: TRBJ2-3; cdr3_aa: CASSTTSWVSTDTQYF; cdr3_nt: TGTGCCAGCAGTACGACCTCTTGGGTTAGCACAGATACGCAGTATTTT
d_call: TRBD2; clone_size: few; v_call: TRBV7-9; j_call: TRBJ2-1; cdr3_aa: CASRYPSGSRYEQFF; cdr3_nt: TGTGCCAGCAGGTACCCTAGCGGGAGTCGGTATGAGCAGTTCTTC
d_call: NA; clone_size: NA; v_call: TRBV7-9; j_call: TRBJ2-2; cdr3_aa: CASSPTASAGELFF; cdr3_nt: TGTGCCAGCAGCCCGACGGCGTCCGCAGGGGAGCTGTTTTTT
d_call: TRBD1; clone_size: few; v_call: TRBV19; j_call: TRBJ2-7; cdr3_aa: CASSHRGNEQYF; cdr3_nt: TGTGCCAGTAGTCACAGGGGGAACGAGCAGTACTTC
d_call: TRBD2; clone_size: NA; v_call: TRBV7-2; j_call: TRBJ2-7; cdr3_aa: CASSYLGGAGSEQYF; cdr3_nt: TGTGCCAGCAGCTACTTGGGAGGGGCCGGATCCGAGCAGTACTTC
d_call: NA; clone_size: few; v_call: TRBV4-1; j_call: TRBJ2-7; cdr3_aa: CASSHLIGESSYEQYF; cdr3_nt: TGCGCCAGCAGCCACCTCATCGGCGAGAGCTCCTACGAGCAGTACTTC
d_call: NA; clone_size: NA; v_call: TRBV18; j_call: TRBJ1-1; cdr3_aa: CASSLDLEAFF; cdr3_nt: TGTGCCAGCTCATTGGACCTTGAAGCTTTCTTT
d_call: NA; clone_size: NA; v_call: TRBV5-1; j_call: TRBJ2-7; cdr3_aa: CASSLEAEVYEQYF; cdr3_nt: TGCGCCAGCAGCTTGGAAGCGGAGGTCTACGAGCAGTACTTC
d_call: TRBD1; clone_size: NA; v_call: TRBV4-3; j_call: TRBJ2-3; cdr3_aa: CASSPPGDRGTDTQYF; cdr3_nt: TGCGCCAGCAGCCCCCCTGGGGACAGGGGGACAGATACGCAGTATTTT
d_call: NA; clone_size: NA; v_call: TRBV19; j_call: TRBJ1-1; cdr3_aa: CASSFKYKNTEAFF; cdr3_nt: TGTGCCAGTAGTTTTAAGTACAAGAACACTGAAGCTTTCTTT
d_call: TRBD1; clone_size: NA; v_call: TRBV6-5; j_call: TRBJ1-2; cdr3_aa: CASSPYADPGTGGANYGYTF; cdr3_nt: TGTGCCAGCAGTCCCTATGCTGATCCCGGGACAGGGGGCGCTAACTATGGCTACACCTTC
d_call: NA; clone_size: NA; v_call: TRBV10-3; j_call: TRBJ1-4; cdr3_aa: CAISEGEYEKLFF; cdr3_nt: TGTGCCATCAGTGAGGGGGAGTATGAAAAACTGTTTTTT
d_call: TRBD2; clone_size: NA; v_call: TRBV5-1; j_call: TRBJ2-1; cdr3_aa: CASSQALAGERSSYNEQFF; cdr3_nt: TGCGCCAGCAGCCAGGCACTAGCGGGGGAAAGAAGCTCCTACAATGAGCAGTTCTTC
d_call: NA; clone_size: many; v_call: TRBV5-6; j_call: TRBJ2-7; cdr3_aa: CASSLGMASSSYEQYF; cdr3_nt: TGTGCCAGCAGCTTGGGGATGGCTTCGAGCTCCTACGAGCAGTACTTC
d_call: NA; clone_size: NA; v_call: TRBV2; j_call: TRBJ2-7; cdr3_aa: CASKRGTYEQYF; cdr3_nt: TGTGCCAGCAAGAGGGGGACCTACGAGCAGTACTTC
d_call: TRBD1; clone_size: few; v_call: TRBV4-1; j_call: TRBJ2-1; cdr3_aa: CASSLPGQLNEQFF; cdr3_nt: TGCGCCAGCAGCCTCCCGGGACAGTTAAATGAGCAGTTCTTC
d_call: NA; clone_size: few; v_call: TRBV12-3/TRBV12-4; j_call: TRBJ1-1; cdr3_aa: CASSLLGGDTEAFF; cdr3_nt: TGTGCCAGCAGTTTACTTGGGGGGGACACTGAAGCTTTCTTT
d_call: NA; clone_size: NA; v_call: TRBV7-6; j_call: TRBJ2-3; cdr3_aa: CASSLESETDTQYF; cdr3_nt: TGTGCCAGCAGCTTAGAGTCAGAGACAGATACGCAGTATTTT
d_call: NA; clone_size: few; v_call: TRBV9; j_call: TRBJ2-3; cdr3_aa: CASSVEEPFNGDTQYF; cdr3_nt: TGTGCCAGCAGCGTAGAAGAGCCTTTCAATGGAGATACGCAGTATTTT
d_call: TRBD2; clone_size: NA; v_call: TRBV7-8; j_call: TRBJ2-7; cdr3_aa: CASSTGTSGIYEQYF; cdr3_nt: TGTGCCAGCAGCACTGGGACTAGCGGAATCTACGAGCAGTACTTC
d_call: NA; clone_size: few; v_call: TRBV15; j_call: TRBJ1-6; cdr3_aa: CATSREDSSYNSPLHF; cdr3_nt: TGTGCCACCAGCAGAGAGGACAGCTCCTATAATTCACCCCTCCACTTT
d_call: TRBD2; clone_size: NA; v_call: TRBV20-1; j_call: TRBJ2-1; cdr3_aa: CSAAASGRASYNEQFF; cdr3_nt: TGCAGTGCTGCCGCAAGCGGGAGGGCCAGTTACAATGAGCAGTTCTTC
d_call: TRBD2; clone_size: few; v_call: TRBV7-2; j_call: TRBJ2-3; cdr3_aa: CASSLLAVRTSGGRGDTQYF; cdr3_nt: TGTGCCAGCAGCTTATTAGCAGTAAGGACTAGCGGGGGACGAGGAGATACGCAGTATTTT